The TCR beta chain under discussion was sequenced for a study of identical twins' blood T cells (dated by TCRdb to about 2013). Background for the entire study: The approximately 12 libraries, six for the alpha chain and six for the beta chain, together yielded around 52 million Illumina reads. To assess how genetics influences repertoire formation, the study used next-generation sequencing to compare the TCR alpha and beta chain repertoires of three pairs of monozygous twins. Beyond this particular receptor, the publication reports: Because the twins were reared together, environmental influences could not be excluded as an explanation for twin similarity. The study stated that the proposed role of the TCRalpha J segment in MHC recognition during thymic selection needs to be validated by independent studies. The number of shared CDR3 clonotypes between two donors was mainly determined by the product of their cloneset sizes, and twins did not clearly deviate from this trend. V gene usage, even among non-selected out-of-frame TCRbeta clonotypes, was reported to be markedly more similar within twin pairs than between unrelated donors. Among the most abundant TCRbeta clonotypes, each donor shared more CDR3 sequences with her twin than with unrelated donors.

Six healthy women forming three monozygous twin pairs were used as donors. All three twin pairs had been raised together and were thought likely to have encountered the same vaccines and infectious agents. TCR cDNA libraries were prepared from RNA that had been isolated from peripheral blood mononuclear cells. Library preparation used 5' RACE. These reads were obtained on an Illumina Genome Analyzer IIx. To prepare the RNA-based TCR cDNA libraries, a previously described protocol was followed, with several modifications. To prevent cross-contamination, sample-specific barcodes were added to both ends of each TCR cDNA library during cDNA synthesis and amplification. For the original study's pipeline: Each individual had between about 95,000 and nearly 550,000 identified clonotypes, and each library contained about 2 to 4 million CDR3-containing reads. Reads with improper barcode index combinations were discarded, after which clonesets were built for each library with the MiTCR software. While assembling CDR3 clonotypes, MiTCR corrected PCR and sequencing errors and either filtered or rescued low-quality reads. Artificial out-of-frame clonotypes were removed by being mapped to in-frame sequences, with one indel in the CDR3 allowed. Similarity of V and J gene usage between donors was measured as Jensen-Shannon divergence divided by mean entropy. TCRdb ran its own pipeline on the public reads, namely fastp trimming at Q25 and MiXCR clone calling, and kept in-frame beta chains. Rows matching on CDR3 protein sequence are summarized as one entry with the most common DNA and genes. The V and J calls come from TCRdb's annotation, not from the publication. A total of around 380,000 distinct CDR3 sequences appear in this sample, around 30% of them only once. The ten largest clonotypes hold roughly 5.5% of the sample.

A single count supports this clonotype. The target of this receptor is not known. The junction differs from germline at one of its ends, possibly a read error. Sequenced material: PBMCs. This receptor was identified in a woman aged 18-50 years in good health.

The CDR3 region has the sequence CASTLTAVNTEAFF. At the DNA level, the sequence is TGTGCCAGCACCTTAACAGCAGTGAACACTGAAGCTTTCTTT. The chain employs TRBV11-2 and TRBJ1-1, with the D gene uncertain. Its CDR3 holds 14 amino acids, cysteine through phenylalanine. Here the CDR3 DNA is all that survives: 42 bases in frame from base 1. Sequences SGHAT (CDR1) and FQNNGV (CDR2) are obtained from the germline V gene.